This TCR beta chain is from a study of blood T cells in healthy people across ages. The germline CDR1 and CDR2 sequences are SQVTM and ANQGSEA. Trimming took 0 bases from V and 0 from J; bases not matched to a gene: 3. This CDR3 has 16 residues. At least 5.5 micrograms of total RNA were extracted per sample. A second PCR of 7 to 11 cycles used a sample-barcoded 5' primer and a J-beta primer mix. Each CDR3 protein gets one entry after TCRdb re-called the 5' RACE reads with MiXCR. This table has around 1,000,000 distinct CDR3 sequences, approximately 26% appearing once. These same data were also listed under a study on T cells of mothers and their children.

Sequencing used blood. This sequence joins TRBV29-1 and TRBJ2-4; 9 bases match TRBD1. This sequence was found in a girl aged 2-9 years in good health. The CDR3 DNA reads as TGCAGCGTTGAAGAGTGGGACAGGGCAGCCAAAAACATTCAGTACTTC. This translates into CSVEEWDRAAKNIQYF.